The clone carrying this T cell receptor (beta chain) was picked up many times. Its target is not known. In germline, CDR1 is LNHNV, CDR2 YYDKDF (reference sequence). The CDR3 consists of 16 residues. The V end lost 0 bases, the J end lost 4 bases, and 13 bases lay between the germline ends. This sample was included in a study of T cells in Graves' hyperthyroidism and ophthalmopathy. Whole-study results and caveats: In the blood, most expanded thyroid clonotypes above 0.001 appeared as well.

Diagnosing involved the use of clinical symptoms, serum thyroxine and TRAb, thyroid ultrasound and orbital computed tomography. Amplification of TCR beta CDR3 regions was performed using RNA transcripts as template. During a first-round RT-PCR of the TCR CDR3, the HTBI primer set was used. TCRdb reprocessed the multiplex PCR reads via MiXCR and lists one record per CDR3 protein. The repertoire holds roughly 500,000 distinct CDR3 sequences, with over 35% as singletons. The sequenced sample consisted of peripheral blood or thyroid tissue (not recorded which). This chain uses TRBV15 with TRBJ1-5; D gene ambiguous. The sequence came from an adult woman with Graves' disease, either hyperthyroidism or ophthalmopathy (not recorded which). For the CDR3, the DNA is TGTGCCACCAGCAGAGATTTTGGGCCGAGTAATCAGCCCCAGCATTTT. It encodes CATSRDFGPSNQPQHF.